This T cell receptor (beta chain) was sequenced for a study of T cell responses to AZD1222 COVID-19 vaccine. Broader study findings: An increase in Spike-specific TCR breadth and depth was observed after two AZD1222 doses.

As concerns this clone: Antigen: not known.

Sequencing used immunoSEQ multiplex PCR; TCRdb keeps in-frame clones, though not all of them. The sample includes 120,000 to 150,000 clones, around 90% of them seen just once. Losses at the gene ends were 2 bases for V and 0 bases for J; bases not matched to a gene: 7. This CDR3 is 18 amino acids long. Looked up from germline, CDR1 is LNHDA and CDR2 is SQIVND (reference sequence). Here the sequenced sample was peripheral blood, taken on day 0 of AZD1222 vaccination. The J gene is TRBJ2-6, the V gene TRBV19, with 7 nucleotides matching TRBD1. The sequence came from an adult in good health. The CDR3 region is CASSIPQGTYSGANVLTF. CDR3 in DNA: TGTGCCAGTAGTATACCACAGGGGACGTACTCTGGGGCCAACGTCCTGACTTTC.